This T cell receptor beta chain stems from a study of blood T cell repertoires in COVID-19. Looking at the study overall: Spain, Italy and the United States supplied samples that represented acute and convalescent COVID-19. From T cells, B-cell-depleted T cells, or PBMCs came the material, which was cDNA or gDNA.

There are 12 residues in the CDR3. V lost 7 bases and J lost 2, with 8 bases in between. As processed by the authors: Amplification with reference gene primers provided the estimates of nucleated cell counts. Repertoires were generated with immunoSEQ multiplex PCR, while TCRdb's copy carries only in-frame clones and drops some. The V and J calls and clone size are taken from that table; D and trimming were inferred from the DNA. Of around 78,000 clones detected, roughly 86% appear once; the ten largest clones hold 1.9%. This chain connects TRBV12-3 or TRBV12-4 to TRBJ1-2; TRBD1 might be the D (6 bases). The source is a woman aged 55-70 years with acute or convalescent COVID-19. Sequencing was done on a sample of peripheral blood. The CDR3 region is CASNTGNYGYTF. The CDR3 DNA is TGTGCCAGCAATACAGGGAACTATGGCTACACCTTC.